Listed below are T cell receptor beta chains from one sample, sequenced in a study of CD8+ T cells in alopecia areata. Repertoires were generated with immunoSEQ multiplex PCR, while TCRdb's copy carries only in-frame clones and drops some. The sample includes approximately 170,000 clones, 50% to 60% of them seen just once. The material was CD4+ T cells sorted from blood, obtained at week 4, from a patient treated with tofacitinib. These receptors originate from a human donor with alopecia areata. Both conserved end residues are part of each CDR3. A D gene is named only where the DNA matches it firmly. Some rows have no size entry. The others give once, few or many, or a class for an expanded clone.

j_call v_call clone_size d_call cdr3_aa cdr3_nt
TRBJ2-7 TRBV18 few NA CASSPAVPYEQYF TGTGCCAGCTCACCCGCGGTTCCCTACGAGCAGTACTTC
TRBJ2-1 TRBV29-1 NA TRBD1 CSATGTAFYNEQFF TGCAGCGCGACCGGGACAGCCTTTTATAATGAGCAGTTCTTC
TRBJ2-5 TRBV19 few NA CASSIEGTGNAGGETQYF TGTGCCAGTAGTATAGAGGGGACAGGGAATGCGGGAGGAGAGACCCAGTACTTC
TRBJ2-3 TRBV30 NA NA CACRLAPSTDTQYF TGTGCCTGCCGTCTCGCCCCCTCCACAGATACGCAGTATTTT
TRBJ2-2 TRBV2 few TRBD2 CASRRRSGRGNTGELFF TGTGCCAGCAGAAGGCGGAGCGGGAGAGGAAACACCGGGGAGCTGTTTTTT
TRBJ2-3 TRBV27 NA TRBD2 CASSLYSGSTDTQYF TGTGCCAGCAGTTTATATAGCGGGAGCACAGATACGCAGTATTTT
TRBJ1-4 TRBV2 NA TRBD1 CASRPNRGGGEKLFF TGTGCCAGCAGACCCAACAGGGGCGGGGGTGAAAAACTGTTTTTT
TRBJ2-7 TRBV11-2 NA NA CASSLAPGYEQYF TGTGCCAGCAGCTTAGCCCCCGGCTACGAGCAGTACTTC
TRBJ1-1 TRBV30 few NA CAFHRGLNTEAFF TGTGCCTTTCACCGGGGACTGAACACTGAAGCTTTCTTT
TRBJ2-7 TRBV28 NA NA CASSLSHEQYF TGTGCCAGCAGTTTATCCCACGAGCAGTACTTC
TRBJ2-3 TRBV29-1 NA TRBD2 CMGLAGGTQYF TGCATGGGTCTAGCGGGAGGTACGCAGTATTTT